The 9 T cell receptor beta chains reported below all come from one sample, sequenced in a study of blood T cell repertoires in COVID-19. Using immunoSEQ multiplex PCR, the repertoire was profiled, and TCRdb retains in-frame clones only, with some absent. The sample holds hundreds of thousands of clones, over 80% seen once. Source material: peripheral blood. Source of these receptors: a woman aged 18-29 years with acute or convalescent COVID-19.

The V call is TRBV2, the J call TRBJ1-1; D is undetermined. This CDR3 is 13 amino acids long. V was pared by 6 bases and J by 4 bases, with 12 bases between. Looked up from germline, CDR1 is SNHLY and CDR2 is FYNNEI. Written as DNA, the CDR3 is TGTGCCAGCAGGGGAGGTCTGGGCACTGAAGCTTTCTTT. As protein: CASRGGLGTEAFF.

V usage is TRBV7-9 and J usage is TRBJ1-1; D is ambiguous. Germline V lookup: CDR1 SEHNR, CDR2 FQNEAQ (reference sequence). Trimming took 3 bases from V and 5 from J, leaving 13 bases between them. This CDR3 has 14 residues. CDR3 in amino acids: CASSFSGEMTEAFF. The CDR3 DNA is TGTGCCAGCAGCTTCAGCGGGGAGATGACTGAAGCTTTCTTT.

The chain joins TRBV27 to TRBJ1-1; 9 bases are shared with TRBD1. Trimming at V came to 5 bases and at J to 8 bases, leaving 6 bases not matched to a gene. Germline assignment: CDR1 MNHEY and CDR2 SMNVEV (reference sequence). The length of the CDR3 is 13 residues. CDR3: CASSTTGGREAFF. The CDR3 nucleotides read TGTGCCAGCAGTACCACAGGGGGCAGGGAAGCTTTCTTT.

V is TRBV5-6 and J is TRBJ2-5; weak D call: TRBD1 (7 bases). The V gene lost 0 bases and the J gene lost 5 bases, with 14 bases spanning the gap. The CDR3 covers 15 residues. The germline V gene encodes CDR1 SGHDT and CDR2 YYEEEE. The CDR3 DNA is TGTGCCAGCAGCTTGGACGCAGGGGGAGGTGAGACCCAGTACTTC. This codes for CASSLDAGGGETQYF.

The DNA of the CDR3 is TGTGCCACCAGCCCCACGGCGGAGACAGGGGGCTACTTGAACACTGAAGCTTTCTTT. Protein sequence: CATSPTAETGGYLNTEAFF. The V gene is TRBV15, the J gene TRBJ1-1; 10 bases fit TRBD1. The V and J ends lost 5 bases and 0 bases, in that order; junction bases with no gene match: 15. Germline CDR1 is LNHNV and CDR2 is YYDKDF (reference sequence). This CDR3 is built from 19 residues.

The chain employs TRBV5-5 and TRBJ2-3; 7 nucleotides line up with TRBD1. The J segment lost 2 bases and the V segment lost 5 bases, leaving 5 bases of the junction unmatched. This CDR3 is built from 14 residues. Germline loops: CDR1 SGHKS, CDR2 YYEKEE (reference sequence). CDR3 sequence: CASRPGTVTDTQYF. Here the CDR3 DNA reads TGTGCCAGCAGGCCCGGGACAGTCACAGATACGCAGTATTTT.

J is TRBJ1-2 and V is TRBV27; weak D call: TRBD1 (5 bases). The V and J ends lost 1 base and 0 bases respectively, with 6 bases between them. Germline-derived CDR1 and CDR2 are MNHEY and SMNVEV (reference sequence). The CDR3 length is 14 residues. CDR3 nucleotides: TGTGCCAGCAGTTTATTACAGGCTAACTATGGCTACACCTTC. Its translation: CASSLLQANYGYTF.

This chain uses TRBV27 with TRBJ1-1, with 8 nucleotides matching TRBD1. The germline V gene encodes CDR1 MNHEY and CDR2 SMNVEV (reference sequence). V shed 6 bases, J shed 1 base, and the junction held 7 bases outside the gene matches. The CDR3 is 15 residues long. Here the CDR3 DNA reads TGTGCCAGCAGGGCAATCGGGACAGGGAACACTGAAGCTTTCTTT. Its protein product is CASRAIGTGNTEAFF.

This clone was detected only once. The rearrangement links TRBV4-2 to TRBJ1-1; D perhaps matches TRBD1 (6 bases). CDR3 length equals 15 residues. Germline V lookup: CDR1 LGHNA, CDR2 YNFKEQ. V was shortened by 2 bases and J by 1 base, with 11 bases between the two germline ends. CDR3 amino acids: CASSQTGQPNTEAFF. The DNA of the CDR3 is TGTGCCAGCAGCCAAACGGGACAACCGAACACTGAAGCTTTCTTT.